The 7 T cell receptor beta chains in this list originate from one sample, sequenced in a study of tumor-infiltrating lymphocytes in primary liver carcinoma (dated by TCRdb to 2015 to 2018). Reads for this sample came from an Illumina HiSeq 2500. TCRbeta-specific cDNA was reverse-transcribed from approximately 460 ng total RNA using a constant-region primer and ProtoScript II reverse transcriptase. The TCRbeta libraries were prepared through three rounds of nested multiplex PCR following a slightly modified ARM-PCR procedure. Multiplex TRBV1-TRBV30 forward primers and a Cbeta reverse primer were used in the first two PCR rounds, each of which was run for around 10 cycles. TCRdb passed the public sequencing reads through fastp at Q25 and MiXCR, retaining productive beta sequences. For every CDR3 protein sequence, its rows merge into one entry that carries the most common genes and DNA. This sample lists about 300,000 distinct CDR3 sequences; approximately 65% were detected once. Jointly, the top ten make up approximately 9% of the sample.

Blood RNA was extracted from unsorted whole blood with TRIzol reagent; germline DNA came from the DNeasy Blood & Tissue kit. The sequencing input was peripheral blood. The receptors originated from a man aged 40-50 years with primary liver carcinoma and hepatitis B virus infection.

At least ten counts were recorded for this clonotype. The DNA of the CDR3 is TGTGCCAGCAGTTACGTGGGCAACGCCGGGGAGCTGTTTTTT. Protein product: CASSYVGNAGELFF. The chain joins TRBV6-2 or TRBV6-3 to TRBJ2-2; D call uncertain. The ends were cut back, 2 bases at V and 6 bases at J, with 10 bases in the middle. The CDR3 is made up of 14 amino acids. The V gene's germline CDR1 is MNHEY and CDR2 SVGEGT.

This clonotype has a handful of counts. Here the CDR3 omits its conserved ending phenylalanine or tryptophan, so a read error is the likely source. The chain recombines TRBV29-1 with TRBJ2-3, with D perhaps matching TRBD2 (6 bases). This CDR3 region has 11 residues. Germline CDR1 SQVTM, CDR2 ANQGSEA. The CDR3 DNA follows: TGTAGCGCGGGAAAGACAGATACGCAGTATCTT. Translation gives CSAGKTDTQYL.

Details on this clonotype: This sequence may be a read error, since a much larger clone differs from it by one base. Lacking the conserved final phenylalanine or tryptophan, this CDR3 likely reflects a read error. V gene TRBV18 combines with J gene TRBJ2-7; the match to TRBD1 covers 8 bases. With 3 bases clipped from V and 6 bases from J, the junction kept 10 bases outside the gene matches. Germline CDR1 and CDR2: KGHSH and LQKENI. This CDR3 is built from 15 residues. CDR3: CASSPIGQGQGEQYL. The CDR3 DNA follows: TGTGCCAGCTCACCCATTGGACAGGGCCAGGGCGAGCAGTACCTC.

The rearrangement links TRBV5-6 to TRBJ2-7; the D is unclear. Germline-derived CDR1 and CDR2 are SGHDT and YYEEEE. The CDR3 loop spans 14 amino acids. The V and J ends lost 2 bases and 3 bases respectively, with 12 bases between them. The CDR3 loop is CASSFNPGDYEQYF. The DNA for the CDR3 is TGTGCCAGCAGCTTCAACCCTGGGGACTACGAGCAGTACTTC.

This clonotype occurred many times. The rearrangement links TRBV29-1 to TRBJ2-5, with D uncertain. Trimming stripped 4 bases from V and 4 bases from J, with 13 bases between. The V gene's germline CDR1 is SQVTM and CDR2 ANQGSEA. The CDR3 covers 13 residues. CDR3 sequence (DNA): TGCAGCGTTGGGGTGAGGAGCAGAGAGACCCAGTACTTC. Protein: CSVGVRSRETQYF. Full variable domain (outside the CDR3, taken from reference TRBV29-1 and TRBJ2-5): SAVISQKPSRDICQRGTSLTIQCQVDSQVTMMFWYRQQPGQSLTLIATANQGSEATYESGFVIDKFPISRPNLTFSTLTVSNMSPEDSSIYLCSVGVRSRETQYFGPGTRLLVL.

V gene TRBV6-5 combines with J gene TRBJ2-1, with 7 bases identical to TRBD2. Germline V gene data show CDR1 as MNHEY and CDR2 as SVGAGI. J lost 12 bases, V lost 0 bases, and 20 bases had no gene match. The CDR3 has 18 residues. The CDR3 sequence is CASSYSRGSSSGSYRQFF. The CDR3 region has the DNA TGTGCCAGCAGTTACTCACGGGGATCTTCTAGCGGATCTTATAGGCAGTTCTTC.

This clonotype was counted at least ten times. The rearrangement joins TRBV6-5 to TRBJ1-5; weak D call: TRBD1 (6 bases). Trimming stripped 0 bases from V and 1 base from J, with 19 bases between. The germline gives CDR1 MNHEY, CDR2 SVGAGI. This CDR3 has 19 amino acids. The CDR3 coding sequence is TGTGCCAGCAGTTACTCGAGAATGAGTGTGGGGACAAGCAATCAGCCCCAGCATTTT. Translation: CASSYSRMSVGTSNQPQHF.